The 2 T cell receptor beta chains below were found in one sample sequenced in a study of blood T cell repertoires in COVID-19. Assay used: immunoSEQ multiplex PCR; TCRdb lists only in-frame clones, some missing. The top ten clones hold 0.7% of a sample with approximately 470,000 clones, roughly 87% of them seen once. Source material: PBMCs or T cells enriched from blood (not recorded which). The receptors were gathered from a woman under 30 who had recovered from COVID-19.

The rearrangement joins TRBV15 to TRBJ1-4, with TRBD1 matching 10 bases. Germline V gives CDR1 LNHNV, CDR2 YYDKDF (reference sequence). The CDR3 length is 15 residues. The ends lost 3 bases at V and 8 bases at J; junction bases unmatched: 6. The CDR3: CATSRGDRGGEKLFF. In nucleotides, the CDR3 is TGTGCCACCAGCAGGGGGGACAGGGGAGGAGAAAAACTGTTTTTT.

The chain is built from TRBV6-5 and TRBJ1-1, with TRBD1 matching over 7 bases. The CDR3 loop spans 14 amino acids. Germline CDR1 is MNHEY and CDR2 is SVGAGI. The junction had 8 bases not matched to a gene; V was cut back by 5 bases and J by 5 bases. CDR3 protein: CASSPLEQGTEAFF. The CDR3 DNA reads TGTGCCAGCAGTCCCTTAGAACAGGGGACTGAAGCTTTCTTT.